This passage covers 23 T cell receptor beta chains from one sample sequenced in a study of blood T cells in healthy people across ages. Through a sample-barcoded 5' primer and a J-beta primer mix, a second PCR was run for roughly 6 to 12 cycles. TCRdb re-derived calls from the 5' RACE reads in MiXCR, one entry per CDR3 protein. The table lists around 800,000 distinct CDR3 sequences, under 30% of them singletons. This sample also belongs to another study, concerning T cells of mothers and their children.

Material for sequencing was blood. The origin of the receptors is a boy under 18 in good health.

The V gene is TRBV27, the J gene TRBJ1-2; 8 bases agree with TRBD1. In germline, CDR1 is MNHEY, CDR2 SMNVEV (reference sequence). Trimming removed 5 bases from V and 5 bases from J; junction bases left unmatched: 7. CDR3 size: 14 residues. The CDR3 coding sequence is TGTGCCAGCAGTACTAGGACAGGGTTGTATGGCTACACCTTC. Translated: CASSTRTGLYGYTF.

This clonotype was observed a few times. The V call is TRBV28, the J call TRBJ2-5, with 7 bases lining up with TRBD2. This CDR3 spans 14 amino acids. The V segment lost 4 bases and the J segment 4 bases; nucleotides outside the gene matches: 6. CDR1 is MDHEN, CDR2 SYDVKM, per germline. CDR3 protein: CASSSWTSGETQYF. CDR3 bases: TGTGCCAGCAGTTCCTGGACTAGTGGAGAGACCCAGTACTTC.

The chain carries TRBV24-1 and TRBJ2-1; 13 nucleotides agree with TRBD2. The CDR3 runs to 19 residues. Germline V gene data show CDR1 as KGHDR and CDR2 as SFDVKD. After removal of 3 bases from V and 2 bases from J, the junction contained 9 bases not matched to a gene. DNA of the CDR3: TGTGCCACCAGTGATCCCACGGGACTAGCGGGGACAGCCTACAATGAGCAGTTCTTC. As protein: CATSDPTGLAGTAYNEQFF.

V and J are TRBV6-6 and TRBJ2-3, with D tentatively TRBD2 (6 bases). The CDR3 length is 16 residues. Trimming pared 6 bases from V and 4 bases from J, leaving 20 bases between. Per germline, CDR1 MNHNY and CDR2 SVGAGI (reference sequence). Here the CDR3 reads CASSRYRDSGSDTQYF. CDR3 nucleotide sequence: TGTGCCAGCAGCCGATACCGGGACTCGGGATCAGATACGCAGTATTTT.

The J gene is TRBJ2-7, the V gene TRBV5-1; TRBD2 agrees at 9 bases. The CDR3 contains 15 residues. The V and J ends lost 3 bases and 2 bases, in that order; junction bases with no gene match: 6. The germline V gene encodes CDR1 SGHRS and CDR2 YFSETQ. CDR3 bases: TGCGCCAGCAGCTACACTAGCGGGTCGACCTACGAGCAGTACTTC. It codes for CASSYTSGSTYEQYF. The whole variable domain, filled in from reference TRBV5-1 and TRBJ2-7, reads KAGVTQTPRYLIKTRGQQVTLSCSPISGHRSVSWYQQTPGQGLQFLFEYFSETQRNKGNFPGRFSGRQFSNSRSEMNVSTLELGDSALYLCASSYTSGSTYEQYFGPGTRLTVT.

V usage is TRBV13 and J usage is TRBJ2-5; 8 bases fit TRBD2. The DNA end is a closer match to TRBJ2-7, so the J assignment may be wrong. CDR3 length equals 16 residues. CDR1 and CDR2 (germline): PRHDT, FYEKMQ (reference sequence). The CDR3 reads CASSLGGAGDPYEQYF. As DNA, the CDR3 is TGTGCCAGCAGCTTGGGTGGAGCGGGGGACCCCTACGAGCAGTACTTC.

CDR3: CSVVLRDTAYEQYF. The CDR3 DNA reads as TGCAGCGTTGTCCTAAGGGACACGGCCTACGAGCAGTACTTC. The chain carries TRBV29-1 and TRBJ2-5, with a tentative D call TRBD1 (6 bases). The better agreement between TRBJ2-7 and the DNA end casts doubt on the J call. CDR1 SQVTM and CDR2 ANQGSEA come from the germline V gene. This CDR3 has 14 residues.

This clonotype appeared a few times. The rearrangement joins TRBV3-1 to TRBJ1-1; the match to TRBD1 covers 7 bases. Germline V lookup: CDR1 LGHDT, CDR2 YNNKEL (reference sequence). The ends lost 3 bases at V and 11 bases at J; junction bases unmatched: 6. This CDR3 has 12 amino acids. The CDR3 spells CASSHGTGAAFF. CDR3 coding DNA: TGTGCCAGCAGCCATGGTACAGGGGCCGCTTTCTTT.

The chain couples TRBV9 to TRBJ2-5; D unresolved. The J call is uncertain, as TRBJ2-7 better fits the DNA end. CDR1 is SGDLS and CDR2 is YYNGEE in the germline V gene. The CDR3 is made up of 13 amino acids. The CDR3 is CASSPEGFHEQYF. In DNA, the CDR3 is TGTGCCAGCAGCCCTGAAGGGTTTCACGAGCAGTACTTC.

In regard to this clonotype: At one end the junction does not follow the germline gene, possibly because of a read error. The chain carries TRBV20-1 and TRBJ2-3; 12 bases are shared with TRBD2. Germline CDR1 and CDR2: DFQATT and SNEGSKA (reference sequence). This CDR3 region has 18 residues. CDR3 coding DNA: TGCAGTGCTAGCAACCCTAGCGGGGGGGCCATGGGCACAGATACGCGGTATTTT. Residues: CSASNPSGGAMGTDTRYF.

As DNA, the CDR3 is TGTGCCAGCAGTTTATGGACTAGCGGGAGACCTCAAGAGACCCAGTACTTC. Its protein is CASSLWTSGRPQETQYF. The chain employs TRBV28 and TRBJ2-5; TRBD2 agrees at 12 bases. J gave up 2 bases and V 0 bases, and 4 bases lay outside the gene matches. CDR1 is MDHEN and CDR2 is SYDVKM in the germline V gene. The CDR3 totals 17 residues.

This clonotype was picked up a small number of times. The chain employs TRBV4-1 and TRBJ2-2, with D tentatively TRBD1 (6 bases). The germline gives CDR1 MGHRA, CDR2 YSYEKL. Trimming shortened V by 3 bases and J by 10 bases, and 12 bases separated the two germline ends. The CDR3 loop spans 13 amino acids. CDR3: CASSQYGGQELFF. As DNA, the CDR3 is TGCGCCAGCAGCCAGTATGGGGGACAGGAGCTGTTTTTT.

The rearrangement joins TRBV29-1 to TRBJ1-1; 8 nucleotides agree with TRBD1. This CDR3 has 16 residues. Germline V gene sequence: CDR1 SQVTM, CDR2 ANQGSEA. The J segment lost 0 bases and the V segment lost 6 bases, leaving 12 bases of the junction unmatched. This CDR3 reads CSVAGGFILLNTEAFF. The DNA for the CDR3 is TGCAGCGTGGCAGGGGGCTTCATACTTTTGAACACTGAAGCTTTCTTT.

The chain recombines TRBV12-3 or TRBV12-4 with TRBJ1-4; 9 bases map to TRBD1. The CDR3 consists of 15 residues. With V trimmed by 4 bases and J by 7 bases, 7 bases remained unmatched. The CDR3 reads CASSSEGTGREKLFF. CDR3 DNA sequence: TGTGCCAGCAGTTCCGAGGGGACAGGGCGTGAAAAACTGTTTTTT.

The chain uses TRBV3-1 and TRBJ2-7; 8 nucleotides line up with TRBD1. This CDR3 contains 15 residues. V shed 1 base, J shed 4 bases, and the junction held 6 bases outside the gene matches. Germline loops: CDR1 LGHDT, CDR2 YNNKEL (reference sequence). The CDR3 protein is CASSQGGQGRYEQYF. Here the CDR3 DNA reads TGTGCCAGCAGCCAAGGAGGACAGGGTCGGTACGAGCAGTACTTC.

The CDR3 DNA follows: TGTGCCAGCAGCCAAGAGGGAAGGGGGCACAATGAGCAGTTCTTC. Its translation: CASSQEGRGHNEQFF. The chain combines TRBV14 with TRBJ2-1; 7 bases align to TRBD1. Trimming removed 0 bases from V and 5 bases from J; junction bases left unmatched: 4. Germline V gene data show CDR1 as SGHDN and CDR2 as FVKESK. The CDR3 runs to 15 residues. Complete variable domain (other parts from reference TRBV14 and TRBJ2-1): EAGVTQFPSHSVIEKGQTVTLRCDPISGHDNLYWYRRVMGKEIKFLLHFVKESKQDESGMPNNRFLAERTGGTYSTLKVQPAELEDSGVYFCASSQEGRGHNEQFFGPGTRLTVL.

V gene TRBV2 combines with J gene TRBJ2-5, with D perhaps TRBD2 (5 bases). V was trimmed by 0 bases and J by 5 bases, leaving 13 bases between them. From germline, CDR1 is SNHLY and CDR2 FYNNEI. CDR3 length: 15 amino acids. CDR3 DNA: TGTGCCAGCAGTGAAGCCCCCGGGGATGGGGAGACCCAGTACTTC. Its protein is CASSEAPGDGETQYF.

CDR3 DNA sequence: TGCAGTGCTAGTATTCAAGAGACCCAGTACTTC. Its translation: CSASIQETQYF. The chain links TRBV20-1 to TRBJ2-5; D not certain. In germline, CDR1 is DFQATT, CDR2 SNEGSKA (reference sequence). V dropped 3 bases and J dropped 2 bases, with 4 bases sitting between them. This CDR3 has 11 amino acids.

The gene calls are TRBV30 and TRBJ2-7; TRBD2 agrees at 7 bases. Per germline, CDR1 GTSNPN and CDR2 SVGIG (reference sequence). Trimming took 0 bases from V and 5 from J; bases not matched to a gene: 7. CDR3 length: 14 residues. The CDR3, as DNA: TGTGCCTGGAGTGTAACTGGGGGGGAGGACGAGCAGTACTTC. Translating gives CAWSVTGGEDEQYF.

The chain uses TRBV19 and TRBJ1-5, with TRBD1 identical over 10 bases. The junction had 12 bases not matched to a gene; V was cut back by 7 bases and J by 6 bases. Germline V gene lookup returns CDR1 LNHDA and CDR2 SQIVND (reference sequence). The CDR3 is 16 residues long. The CDR3 bases are TGTGCCAGTACCCAACGGGGGACAGGGGACGGTCAGCCCCAGCATTTT. This sequence encodes CASTQRGTGDGQPQHF.

This clonotype was observed a handful of times. V usage is TRBV6-5 and J usage is TRBJ1-6, with D possibly TRBD1 on 6 matching bases. Between the trimmed V and J ends, which lost 0 bases and 0 bases, there was a span of 24 bases. The CDR3 has 22 residues. Per germline, CDR1 MNHEY and CDR2 SVGAGI. CDR3 nucleotide sequence: TGTGCCAGCAGTTACTCGAGCGGGGGGCTCCCGGCAGGGAGCTCCTATAATTCACCCCTCCACTTT. Protein product: CASSYSSGGLPAGSSYNSPLHF.

The chain uses TRBV27 and TRBJ2-7; D call uncertain. The J call may not be correct, given that the DNA end is closer to TRBJ2-1. This CDR3 has 13 residues. Germline V gene data show CDR1 as MNHEY and CDR2 as SMNVEV (reference sequence). The CDR3 DNA reads TGTGCCAGCAGTTTTCTCTTGCTAGATGAGCAGTTCTTC. Residues: CASSFLLLDEQFF.

The chain combines TRBV28 with TRBJ2-3; the D gene is possibly TRBD1 (5 bases). The CDR3 contains 13 residues. The ends were cut back, 6 bases at V and 6 bases at J, with 13 bases in the middle. From germline, CDR1 is MDHEN and CDR2 SYDVKM. The chain's CDR3 is CASSRVGADTQYF. The CDR3 nucleotides read TGTGCCAGCAGCCGGGTAGGGGCTGATACGCAGTATTTT. Using reference TRBV28 and TRBJ2-3 for the parts outside the CDR3, the full variable domain is DVKVTQSSRYLVKRTGEKVFLECVQDMDHENMFWYRQDPGLGLRLIYFSYDVKMKEKGDIPEGYSVSREKKERFSLILESASTNQTSMYLCASSRVGADTQYFGPGTRLTVL.